The 18 T cell receptor beta chains reported below all come from one sample, sequenced in a study of T cell responses to AZD1222 COVID-19 vaccine. Profiling relied on immunoSEQ multiplex PCR, and the TCRdb table lists in-frame clones only, not all of them. The top ten clones hold approximately 2.5% of a sample with about 190,000 clones, approximately 87% of them seen once. The material was peripheral blood, obtained on day 0 of MenACWY control vaccination. The source is an adult in good health.

The V gene is TRBV19, the J gene TRBJ1-5; D ambiguous. The CDR3 covers 14 residues. V lost 3 bases and J 4 bases, leaving 10 bases between the germline ends. CDR1 is LNHDA, CDR2 SQIVND, per germline (reference sequence). CDR3 DNA: TGTGCCAGTAGTATCATGGTGGGGAATCAGCCCCAGCATTTT. Protein sequence: CASSIMVGNQPQHF.

The J gene is TRBJ1-4, the V gene TRBV25-1; 11 bases line up with TRBD1. Looked up from germline, CDR1 is MGHDK and CDR2 is SYGVNS. V shed 4 bases, J shed 7 bases, and the junction held 8 bases outside the gene matches. The CDR3 totals 16 residues. The CDR3 loop is CASSGGMDRGREKLFF. The CDR3 nucleotides read TGTGCCAGCAGTGGTGGTATGGACAGGGGGCGTGAAAAACTGTTTTTT.

This sequence joins TRBV27 and TRBJ2-1; 9 bases align to TRBD2. This CDR3 comprises 19 residues. In germline, CDR1 is MNHEY, CDR2 SMNVEV (reference sequence). After removal of 1 base from V and 3 bases from J, the junction contained 13 bases not matched to a gene. The chain's CDR3 is CASSLLGLAGPQSYNEQFF. DNA for the CDR3: TGTGCCAGCAGTTTATTAGGTCTAGCGGGACCCCAAAGCTACAATGAGCAGTTCTTC.

In this sample, this clone turned up once. The chain carries TRBV27 and TRBJ2-7; D is undetermined. Germline V gene lookup returns CDR1 MNHEY and CDR2 SMNVEV (reference sequence). CDR3 length: 15 amino acids. The germline V and J ends were trimmed by 6 bases and 0 bases, with 15 bases remaining between them. The CDR3 region is CASRTYILSSYEQYF. For the CDR3, the DNA is TGTGCCAGCAGAACCTACATTCTAAGCTCCTACGAGCAGTACTTC.

CDR3 protein: CASSVPTRDSPLHF. As DNA, the CDR3 is TGTGCCAGTAGTGTCCCAACGAGGGATTCACCCCTCCACTTT. The chain uses TRBV19 and TRBJ1-6; D remains ambiguous. V was shortened by 5 bases and J by 8 bases, with 13 bases between the two germline ends. The length of the CDR3 is 14 residues. Per the germline V gene, CDR1 is LNHDA and CDR2 is SQIVND (reference sequence).

Concerning this clone: Other DNA sequences in this sample translate to the same CDR3. V is TRBV27 and J is TRBJ1-1; no definite D call. The CDR3 is 13 amino acids. The V end was cut by 3 bases, the J end by 1 base, with 6 bases between. Germline lookup yields CDR1 MNHEY and CDR2 SMNVEV (reference sequence). DNA for the CDR3: TGTGCCAGCAGTTTGAGTGCGAACACTGAAGCTTTCTTT. This codes for CASSLSANTEAFF.

The rearrangement links TRBV7-9 to TRBJ2-2; 13 bases match TRBD2. The V and J ends lost 5 bases and 9 bases, in that order; junction bases with no gene match: 6. Per germline, CDR1 SEHNR and CDR2 FQNEAQ (reference sequence). This CDR3 region has 15 residues. The DNA of the CDR3 is TGTGCCAGCAGCCAGGGACTAGCGGGGTCGCGGGAGCTGTTTTTT. Translating it yields CASSQGLAGSRELFF.

This chain connects TRBV6-5 to TRBJ2-7; D gene ambiguous. This CDR3 has 15 amino acids. In germline, CDR1 is MNHEY, CDR2 SVGAGI. V gave up 5 bases and J gave up 2 bases, with 16 bases separating them. CDR3 nucleotides: TGTGCCAGCAGTCTCGAGCGAGCCAGCACCTACGAGCAGTACTTC. This codes for CASSLERASTYEQYF.

The chain combines TRBV3-1 (or the pseudogene TRBV3-2) with TRBJ2-7; 11 bases are shared with TRBD2. The trim removed 6 bases at V and 4 bases at J, leaving 8 bases unmatched. The CDR3 loop spans 15 amino acids. Germline assignment: CDR1 LGHDT and CDR2 YNNKEL (reference sequence). The CDR3 is CASRLAGAPTYEQYF. The CDR3 DNA follows: TGTGCCAGCAGACTAGCGGGGGCCCCCACGTACGAGCAGTACTTC.

J is TRBJ2-2 and V is TRBV9; TRBD1 or TRBD2 may be the D gene (5 bases each). The ends were cut back, 1 base at V and 5 bases at J, with 12 bases in the middle. CDR1 is SGDLS and CDR2 is YYNGEE in the germline V gene. The CDR3 totals 15 residues. CDR3 residues: CASSVSGGPTGELFF. In nucleotides, the CDR3 is TGTGCCAGCAGCGTATCTGGGGGTCCTACCGGGGAGCTGTTTTTT.

The chain combines TRBV7-2 with TRBJ2-7; maybe TRBD2 (5 bases). Germline V gene sequence: CDR1 SGHTA, CDR2 FQGNSA. V dropped 5 bases and J dropped 2 bases, with 19 bases sitting between them. CDR3 length equals 16 residues. CDR3 region: CASSHSGIGPAYEQYF. The CDR3 DNA sequence: TGTGCCAGCAGCCACTCGGGGATCGGCCCCGCCTACGAGCAGTACTTC.

The CDR3 region has the DNA TGTGCCAGTAGTATAGATCTGCTACAGGTTGGCTCTCGAGGCTACACCTTC. Translating it yields CASSIDLLQVGSRGYTF. The chain combines TRBV19 with TRBJ1-2, with D tentatively TRBD1 (5 bases). Trimming cost V 0 bases and J 8 bases, with 22 bases left between them. The CDR3 consists of 17 residues. Germline CDR1 is LNHDA and CDR2 is SQIVND (reference sequence).

V is TRBV11-3 and J is TRBJ2-3; 8 bases align to TRBD1. CDR1 is SGHNT and CDR2 is YENEEA in the germline V gene. There are 16 residues in the CDR3. Trimming removed 0 bases from V and 6 bases from J; junction bases left unmatched: 8. CDR3 sequence reads: CASSLDSRQGADTQYF. The CDR3 DNA reads as TGTGCCAGCAGCTTAGACAGCAGGCAGGGGGCCGATACGCAGTATTTT.

This rearrangement joins TRBV14 to TRBJ2-7, with D tentatively TRBD1 (6 bases). Trimming took 2 bases from V and 6 from J, leaving 17 bases between them. CDR3 length: 15 amino acids. The germline gives CDR1 SGHDN, CDR2 FVKESK. CDR3 sequence reads: CASSQTAGASVEQYF. CDR3 nucleotides: TGTGCCAGCAGCCAAACGGCAGGGGCCTCAGTCGAGCAGTACTTC.

The chain combines TRBV28 with TRBJ1-5, with a weak D call TRBD1 (6 bases). The CDR3 runs 15 residues. V lost 5 bases and J 6 bases, leaving 17 bases between the germline ends. Germline CDR1 is MDHEN and CDR2 is SYDVKM. The DNA for the CDR3 is TGTGCCAGCAGTCGTCCCAGGGAAGGGGGTCAGCCCCAGCATTTT. Its translation: CASSRPREGGQPQHF.

CDR3 region: CASSLTAMNTEAFF. CDR3 DNA: TGTGCCAGCAGTCTGACAGCGATGAACACTGAAGCTTTCTTT. The chain couples TRBV5-4 to TRBJ1-1, with a possible D match to TRBD1 (5 bases). The CDR3 spans 14 residues. Trimming stripped 5 bases from V and 0 bases from J, with 11 bases between. In germline, CDR1 is SGHNT, CDR2 YYREEE (reference sequence).

The chain is built from TRBV28 and TRBJ1-2; 10 nucleotides match TRBD1. J gave up 3 bases and V 8 bases, and 9 bases lay outside the gene matches. The CDR3 covers 15 residues. In germline, CDR1 is MDHEN, CDR2 SYDVKM. Written as DNA, the CDR3 is TGTGCCAGCCAACAACGGGACAGGGGTTACTATGGCTACACCTTC. Its protein is CASQQRDRGYYGYTF.

The chain couples TRBV25-1 to TRBJ2-2, with D hard to call. V was clipped by 4 bases and J by 1 base, with 7 bases between them. The CDR3 covers 14 residues. The germline gives CDR1 MGHDK, CDR2 SYGVNS. CDR3 protein: CASSGDLNTGELFF. CDR3 in DNA: TGTGCCAGCAGTGGGGATCTGAACACCGGGGAGCTGTTTTTT.